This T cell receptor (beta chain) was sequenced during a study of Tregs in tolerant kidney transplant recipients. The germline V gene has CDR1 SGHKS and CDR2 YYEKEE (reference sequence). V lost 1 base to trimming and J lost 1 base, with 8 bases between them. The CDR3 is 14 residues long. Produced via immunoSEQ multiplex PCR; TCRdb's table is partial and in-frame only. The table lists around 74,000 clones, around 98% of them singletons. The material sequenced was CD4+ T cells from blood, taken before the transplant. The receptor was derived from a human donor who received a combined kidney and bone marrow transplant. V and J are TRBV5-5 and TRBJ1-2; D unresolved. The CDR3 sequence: CASSLPGINYGYTF. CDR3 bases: TGTGCCAGCAGCTTGCCGGGGATTAACTATGGCTACACCTTC.